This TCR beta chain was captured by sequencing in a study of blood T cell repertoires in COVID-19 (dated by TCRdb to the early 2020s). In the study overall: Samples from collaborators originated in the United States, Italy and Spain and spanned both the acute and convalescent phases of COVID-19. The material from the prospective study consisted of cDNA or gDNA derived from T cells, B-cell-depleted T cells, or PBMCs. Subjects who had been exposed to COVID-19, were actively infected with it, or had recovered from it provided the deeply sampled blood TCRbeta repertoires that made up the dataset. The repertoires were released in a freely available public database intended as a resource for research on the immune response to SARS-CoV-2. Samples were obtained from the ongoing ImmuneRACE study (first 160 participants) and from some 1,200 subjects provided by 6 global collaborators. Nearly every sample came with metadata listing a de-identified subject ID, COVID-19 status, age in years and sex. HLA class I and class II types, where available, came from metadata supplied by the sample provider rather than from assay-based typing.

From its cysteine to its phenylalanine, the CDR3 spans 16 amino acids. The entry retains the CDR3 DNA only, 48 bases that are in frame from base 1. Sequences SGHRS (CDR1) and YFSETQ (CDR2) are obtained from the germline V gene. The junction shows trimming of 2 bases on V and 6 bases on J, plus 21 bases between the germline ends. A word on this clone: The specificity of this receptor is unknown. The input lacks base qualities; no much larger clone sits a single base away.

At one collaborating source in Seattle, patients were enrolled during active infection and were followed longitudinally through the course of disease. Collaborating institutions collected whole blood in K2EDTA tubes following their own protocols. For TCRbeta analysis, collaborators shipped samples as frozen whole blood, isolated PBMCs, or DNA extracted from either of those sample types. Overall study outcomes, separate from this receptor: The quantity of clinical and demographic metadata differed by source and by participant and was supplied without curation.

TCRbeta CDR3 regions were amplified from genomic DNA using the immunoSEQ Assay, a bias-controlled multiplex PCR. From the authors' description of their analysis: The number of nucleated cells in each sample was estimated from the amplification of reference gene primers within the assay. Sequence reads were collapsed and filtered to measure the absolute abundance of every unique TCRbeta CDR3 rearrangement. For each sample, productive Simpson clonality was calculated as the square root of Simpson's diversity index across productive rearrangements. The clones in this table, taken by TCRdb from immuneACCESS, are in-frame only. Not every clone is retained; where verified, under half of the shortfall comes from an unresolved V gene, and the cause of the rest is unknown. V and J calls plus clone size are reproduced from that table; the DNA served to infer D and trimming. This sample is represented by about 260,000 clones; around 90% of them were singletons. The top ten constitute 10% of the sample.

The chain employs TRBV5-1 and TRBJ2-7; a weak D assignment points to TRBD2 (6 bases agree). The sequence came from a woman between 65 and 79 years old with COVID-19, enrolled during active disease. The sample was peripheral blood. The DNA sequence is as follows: TGCGCCAGCAGCTTTATAGGAACTAGCCCTTTGAGCGAGCAGTACTTC. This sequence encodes CASSFIGTSPLSEQYF.